The 18 T cell receptor beta chains below all came from one sample that was sequenced in a study of blood T cell repertoires in COVID-19. Clones were read by immunoSEQ multiplex PCR, and TCRdb kept only the in-frame ones, dropping some. The repertoire has some 160,000 clones, around 82% of them found once; the top ten carry about a tenth. The sequencing sample was made of peripheral blood. These receptors all come from a man between 65 and 85 years old with active or convalescent COVID-19.

The J gene is TRBJ1-1, the V gene TRBV6-1; maybe TRBD1 (5 bases). CDR1 is MNHNS and CDR2 is SASEGT in the germline V gene. CDR3 length: 14 residues. Trimming cost V 6 bases and J 0 bases, with 11 bases left between them. The CDR3 region has the DNA TGTGCCAGCAGACAGACAGATATGAACACTGAAGCTTTCTTT. Protein: CASRQTDMNTEAFF.

In this sample, this clone turned up once. The chain combines TRBV5-8 with TRBJ2-1, with D perhaps TRBD1 (6 bases). Trimming cost V 1 base and J 1 base, with 15 bases left between them. CDR3 size: 17 residues. The germline V gene encodes CDR1 SGHTS and CDR2 YDEGEE. In DNA, the CDR3 is TGTGCCAGCAGCTTGATTATGGGGGCTGGATCCTACAATGAGCAGTTCTTC. It yields the protein CASSLIMGAGSYNEQFF.

This sequence joins TRBV5-1 and TRBJ2-5, with 8 bases that match TRBD2. V gave up 4 bases and J gave up 0 bases; unmatched junction bases: 5. From germline, CDR1 is SGHRS and CDR2 YFSETQ. The CDR3 contains 15 residues. CDR3 protein: CASSLPGGYQETQYF. The CDR3 coding sequence is TGCGCCAGCAGCCTCCCGGGGGGGTACCAAGAGACCCAGTACTTC.

V is TRBV14 and J is TRBJ1-1; 7 nucleotides align to TRBD1. Germline V gene sequence: CDR1 SGHDN, CDR2 FVKESK. This CDR3 spans 15 amino acids. Trimming removed 2 bases from V and 6 bases from J; junction bases left unmatched: 9. CDR3: CASSQLYRGRAEAFF. For the CDR3, the DNA is TGTGCCAGCAGCCAATTATACAGGGGAAGGGCTGAAGCTTTCTTT.

V usage is TRBV6-5 and J usage is TRBJ2-2; possibly TRBD2 for D (6 bases). Trimming left V 8 bases short and J 1 base short, with 11 bases between. This CDR3 region has 14 residues. Germline lookup yields CDR1 MNHEY and CDR2 SVGAGI. The CDR3 is CASQFGGNTGELFF. As DNA, the CDR3 is TGTGCCAGCCAATTCGGGGGGAACACCGGGGAGCTGTTTTTT.

The chain employs TRBV19 and TRBJ1-2; D is uncertain. Trimming cost V 7 bases and J 8 bases, with 32 bases left between them. The CDR3 is 18 residues long. Germline V gene data show CDR1 as LNHDA and CDR2 as SQIVND (reference sequence). The CDR3 is CASTRSNTNRENSGGYTF. The DNA of the CDR3 is TGTGCCAGTACCCGGTCTAACACAAACCGGGAAAATAGCGGCGGCTACACCTTC.

The chain carries TRBV5-1 and TRBJ1-1; a possible D gene is TRBD1 (5 bases). The CDR3 is 15 residues long. CDR1 and CDR2 from the germline V gene are SGHRS and YFSETQ. The ends were cut back, 4 bases at V and 1 base at J, with 14 bases in the middle. The CDR3 region is CASSTSGNRNTEAFF. The CDR3 coding sequence is TGCGCCAGCAGCACCTCAGGGAACCGGAACACTGAAGCTTTCTTT. The variable domain in full, completed from reference TRBV5-1 and TRBJ1-1, reads KAGVTQTPRYLIKTRGQQVTLSCSPISGHRSVSWYQQTPGQGLQFLFEYFSETQRNKGNFPGRFSGRQFSNSRSEMNVSTLELGDSALYLCASSTSGNRNTEAFFGQGTRLTVV.

This chain uses TRBV6-6 with TRBJ2-2; 10 bases agree with TRBD1. CDR1 is MNHNY, CDR2 SVGAGI, per germline (reference sequence). This CDR3 spans 15 amino acids. V lost 5 bases, J lost 6 bases, and 6 bases stayed unmatched. The CDR3 here is CASSKGQGIPGELFF. DNA for the CDR3: TGTGCCAGCAGTAAGGGACAGGGGATTCCCGGGGAGCTGTTTTTT.

CDR3 loop: CASSYGRGTNEQYF. Here the CDR3 DNA reads TGTGCCAGCAGTTACGGCAGGGGTACCAACGAGCAGTACTTC. This chain uses TRBV6-5 with TRBJ2-7, with D maybe TRBD1 (6 bases). Trimming cost V 2 bases and J 5 bases, with 13 bases left between them. Germline V lookup: CDR1 MNHEY, CDR2 SVGAGI. The length of the CDR3 is 14 residues.

The chain employs TRBV11-3 and TRBJ2-5, with D perhaps matching TRBD1 (6 bases). V lost 5 bases, J lost 2 bases, and 15 bases lay in between. Germline V gives CDR1 SGHNT, CDR2 YENEEA. The CDR3 runs 15 residues. The CDR3 is CASSPRAGAQETQYF. The CDR3, as DNA: TGTGCCAGCAGCCCCCGGGCAGGGGCACAAGAGACCCAGTACTTC.

V usage is TRBV5-1 and J usage is TRBJ1-5; D remains ambiguous. Germline V gene sequence: CDR1 SGHRS, CDR2 YFSETQ. The V gene lost 0 bases and the J gene lost 5 bases, with 9 bases spanning the gap. This CDR3 contains 14 residues. CDR3 in DNA: TGCGCCAGCAGCTTGGGAACAGATTATCAGCCCCAGCATTTT. Amino acids: CASSLGTDYQPQHF.

The chain carries TRBV6-2 or TRBV6-3 and TRBJ1-5; possibly TRBD1 for D (6 bases). The CDR3 is made up of 13 amino acids. CDR1 and CDR2 from the germline V gene are MNHEY and SVGEGT. V shed 5 bases and J shed 5 bases, with 10 bases lying between them. In nucleotides, the CDR3 is TGTGCCAGCAGTGGACAGAGTTATCAGCCCCAGCATTTT. This sequence encodes CASSGQSYQPQHF.

The rearrangement links TRBV11-2 to TRBJ2-7; 7 bases agree with TRBD1. In germline, CDR1 is SGHAT, CDR2 FQNNGV. The CDR3 is 15 amino acids. After removal of 5 bases from V and 2 bases from J, the junction contained 9 bases not matched to a gene. The CDR3: CASSIRDSSTYEQYF. The CDR3 DNA reads TGTGCCAGCAGCATCCGGGACAGCAGTACCTACGAGCAGTACTTC.

The gene calls are TRBV24-1 and TRBJ1-5; 7 bases agree with TRBD1. The germline V gene encodes CDR1 KGHDR and CDR2 SFDVKD. The J segment lost 8 bases and the V segment lost 9 bases, leaving 9 bases of the junction unmatched. This CDR3 has 13 amino acids. The CDR3 nucleotides read TGTGCCACCCAGGGGGACGGAATAGAGCCCCAGCATTTT. Its protein product is CATQGDGIEPQHF.

CDR3 bases: TGTGCCAGCAGCCCAGGTGGGGGGACAGGGACCACAAAGATCCCGAGATGGAAAGATACGCAGTATTTT. Translating gives CASSPGGGTGTTKIPRWKDTQYF. The chain has TRBV7-8 and TRBJ2-3, with 9 bases identical to TRBD1. The germline gives CDR1 SGHVS, CDR2 FQNEAQ. V shed 5 bases and J 5 bases; nucleotides not matched to a gene: 32. CDR3 length equals 23 residues.

This clone was detected only once. The chain combines TRBV24-1 with TRBJ2-1; 9 positions agree with TRBD2. The CDR3 loop spans 17 amino acids. V was pared by 0 bases and J by 6 bases, with 8 bases of the junction left unmatched. Germline V gives CDR1 KGHDR, CDR2 SFDVKD. CDR3 protein: CATSDLGRGTSPNEQFF. In DNA, the CDR3 is TGTGCCACCAGTGATTTGGGTCGCGGGACTAGCCCCAATGAGCAGTTCTTC.

This clone occurred a few times. The CDR3 DNA reads TGTGCCAGCAGATTCACAGGGGAAACTGAAGCTTTCTTT. Translating it yields CASRFTGETEAFF. The V gene is TRBV2, the J gene TRBJ1-1; 7 nucleotides agree with TRBD1. The CDR3 loop spans 13 amino acids. Germline lookup yields CDR1 SNHLY and CDR2 FYNNEI. V gave up 6 bases and J gave up 5 bases; unmatched junction bases: 6.

The chain uses TRBV5-6 and TRBJ1-6; D gene ambiguous. This CDR3 spans 13 amino acids. Trimming took 1 base from V and 9 from J, leaving 8 bases between them. Per germline, CDR1 SGHDT and CDR2 YYEEEE. DNA of the CDR3: TGTGCCAGCAGCTTGACCGTCAGTTCACCCCTCCACTTT. This translates into CASSLTVSSPLHF.